The 20 T cell receptor beta chains in this list originate from one sample, sequenced in a study of T-cell memory formation after mild COVID-19. TCRdb recomputed calls from the 5' RACE reads with MiXCR, one row per CDR3 protein. The sample lists 400,000 to 550,000 distinct CDR3 sequences, about 23% occurring once. Input material: PBMCs or a T cell subset sorted from them (not recorded which). The receptors originated from an adult woman who had mild COVID-19 (a few samples of this study predate the infection). Cell type and time point are not known.

This sequence joins TRBV7-9 and TRBJ2-3; maybe TRBD1 (5 bases). This CDR3 has 16 amino acids. Trimming pared 1 base from V and 3 bases from J, leaving 14 bases between. Germline lookup yields CDR1 SEHNR and CDR2 FQNEAQ (reference sequence). The CDR3 is CASSLVPGRTTDTQYF. In DNA, the CDR3 is TGTGCCAGCAGCTTAGTTCCCGGACGGACAACAGATACGCAGTATTTT.

This clonotype has only a few counts. In nucleotides, the CDR3 is TGTGCCAGCAGCTATAAAGGACAGGTCCCTGAAGCTTTCTTT. Its translation: CASSYKGQVPEAFF. The chain combines TRBV12-3 or TRBV12-4 with TRBJ1-1; the match to TRBD1 covers 7 bases. CDR3 length: 14 residues. The ends lost 6 bases at V and 6 bases at J; junction bases unmatched: 10.

The J gene is TRBJ1-5, the V gene TRBV10-3; 9 bases match TRBD1. CDR3 length: 14 amino acids. Germline V CDR1 and CDR2: ENHRY, SYGVKD. Losses at the gene ends were 10 bases for V and 3 bases for J; bases not matched to a gene: 7. CDR3 loop: CATRTGEPNQPQHF. CDR3 coding DNA: TGTGCCACCAGGACAGGGGAGCCCAATCAGCCCCAGCATTTT.

This clonotype was recorded many times. The chain joins TRBV20-1 to TRBJ2-1, with TRBD2 identical over 11 bases. The germline V gene encodes CDR1 DFQATT and CDR2 SNEGSKA (reference sequence). CDR3 length equals 14 residues. CDR3 loop: CSSSPGLAVGEQFF. In nucleotides, the CDR3 is TGCTCCTCCTCACCGGGACTAGCGGTCGGTGAGCAGTTCTTC.

The table lists this clonotype with a few counts. The rearrangement joins TRBV6-2 or TRBV6-3 to TRBJ2-7; TRBD1 is a possible D gene (6 bases). V lost 5 bases and J 2 bases, leaving 16 bases between the germline ends. CDR3 length equals 15 residues. Germline assignment: CDR1 MNHEY and CDR2 SVGEGT. The CDR3: CASSLPGTRAYEQYF. DNA for the CDR3: TGTGCCAGCAGTCTCCCCGGGACACGGGCCTACGAGCAGTACTTC.

This clonotype was counted between two and nine times. The CDR3 bases are TGTGCCAGCAGCCTGGACCCGGGGCCCCAGCATTTT. As protein: CASSLDPGPQHF. This chain links TRBV12-3 or TRBV12-4 with TRBJ1-5; no definite D call. The CDR3 is made up of 12 amino acids. Trimming took off 6 bases at V and 9 bases at J, with 12 bases between the two ends.

In this sample, this clonotype turned up a few times. This chain uses TRBV12-3 or TRBV12-4 with TRBJ1-6; D gene uncertain. This CDR3 is 14 amino acids long. Trimming stripped 5 bases from V and 6 bases from J, with 11 bases between. The CDR3 DNA is TGTGCCAGCAGTCGCCGGGCCCTTAATTCACCCCTCCACTTT. Protein sequence: CASSRRALNSPLHF.

The rearrangement uses TRBV7-2 and TRBJ2-7, with TRBD2 identical over 10 bases. Germline V lookup: CDR1 SGHTA, CDR2 FQGNSA. After removal of 5 bases from V and 6 bases from J, the junction contained 7 bases not matched to a gene. The CDR3 length is 14 residues. The CDR3 spells CASSQAGGPSEQYF. In nucleotides, the CDR3 is TGTGCCAGCAGCCAAGCGGGAGGGCCTAGCGAGCAGTACTTC.

The chain employs TRBV29-1 and TRBJ1-2; the D is unclear. Germline-derived CDR1 and CDR2 are SQVTM and ANQGSEA. V shed 7 bases and J shed 4 bases, with 22 bases lying between them. The CDR3 contains 15 residues. The CDR3 DNA reads as TGCAGCGCTCCTTGGGAAAGTGAGTACGCCTATGGCTACACCTTC. Protein sequence: CSAPWESEYAYGYTF.

This sequence joins TRBV28 and TRBJ2-7; TRBD1 is a possible D gene (6 bases). Trimming removed 2 bases at V and 4 bases at J, with 15 bases between. The CDR3 extends over 15 amino acids. Germline V gives CDR1 MDHEN, CDR2 SYDVKM. This chain's CDR3 is CASSLVLQGGYEQYF. CDR3 in DNA: TGTGCCAGCAGTTTAGTACTACAGGGTGGTTACGAGCAGTACTTC.

The chain combines TRBV24-1 with TRBJ1-5; no clear D. CDR3 length equals 15 residues. Trimming stripped 4 bases from V and 3 bases from J, with 12 bases between. Germline CDR1 KGHDR, CDR2 SFDVKD. The DNA for the CDR3 is TGTGCCACCAGTGAGGGCAGTTTACCCAATCAGCCCCAGCATTTT. Its protein is CATSEGSLPNQPQHF.

The rearrangement joins TRBV7-9 to TRBJ1-2; D possibly corresponds to TRBD1 (5 bases). The germline V gene has CDR1 SEHNR and CDR2 FQNEAQ (reference sequence). V was pared by 0 bases and J by 6 bases, with 23 bases between. The CDR3 spans 18 residues. The CDR3 DNA reads as TGTGCCAGCAGCTTAGCTCTGGGCAGGGCAACGGTGGTTAATGGCTACACCTTC. Translation gives CASSLALGRATVVNGYTF.

V and J are TRBV9 and TRBJ2-2, with a weak D call TRBD2 (6 bases). The CDR3 length is 15 residues. In germline, CDR1 is SGDLS, CDR2 YYNGEE. V lost 7 bases to trimming and J lost 4 bases, with 17 bases between them. This chain's CDR3 is CASSQTGSGTGELFF. The CDR3, as DNA: TGTGCCAGCTCACAGACCGGGAGTGGCACCGGGGAGCTGTTTTTT.

For this clonotype: The DNA is left out, because the CDR3 cannot be placed on it with certainty; the CDR3 is given as TCRdb lists it. The rearrangement uses TRBV12-3 or TRBV12-4 and TRBJ1-1. The CDR3 region is 13 residues in length, termini included. The CDR3 spells CASILAGGPEAFF.

The J gene is TRBJ1-3, the V gene TRBV25-1, with D maybe TRBD1 (5 bases). Germline CDR1 and CDR2: MGHDK and SYGVNS. This CDR3 is 15 amino acids long. V was shortened by 3 bases and J by 3 bases, with 12 bases between the two germline ends. This CDR3 reads CASSEWGDSGNTIYF. CDR3 nucleotide sequence: TGTGCCAGCAGTGAGTGGGGTGACAGTGGAAACACCATATATTTT.

The chain uses TRBV12-3 or TRBV12-4 and TRBJ2-7, with D possibly matching TRBD1 (8 bases). The CDR3 totals 15 residues. The V end lost 4 bases, the J end lost 3 bases, and 16 bases lay between the germline ends. This CDR3 reads CASSSRQGRGYEQYF. Written as DNA, the CDR3 is TGTGCCAGCAGTTCCCGACAGGGGAGGGGCTACGAGCAGTACTTC.

On this clonotype: This clone may be a read error of a much larger clone one base away. The V gene is TRBV12-3 or TRBV12-4, the J gene TRBJ1-1, with D possibly TRBD1 on 5 matching bases. The ends were cut back, 5 bases at V and 5 bases at J, with 9 bases in the middle. CDR3 length: 12 amino acids. CDR3 sequence (DNA): TGTGCCAGCAGTGACAGTTTTACTGAAGCTTTCTTT. Its protein is CASSDSFTEAFF.

This clonotype turned up a few times. The chain links TRBV10-3 to TRBJ2-5; possible D gene TRBD1, 6 bases. V was pared by 6 bases and J by 2 bases, with 13 bases between. The CDR3 consists of 14 residues. Germline V lookup: CDR1 ENHRY, CDR2 SYGVKD. The CDR3 protein is CAISGTPGQETQYF. CDR3 in DNA: TGTGCCATCAGCGGGACACCAGGACAAGAGACCCAGTACTTC.

The chain joins TRBV28 to TRBJ2-1; D call uncertain. V was shortened by 3 bases and J by 9 bases, with 12 bases between the two germline ends. Germline lookup yields CDR1 MDHEN and CDR2 SYDVKM. CDR3 length equals 13 residues. The CDR3 DNA follows: TGTGCCAGCAGTTTTAACCTAGACGCTGAGCAGTTCTTC. The encoded protein is CASSFNLDAEQFF.

V and J are TRBV12-3 or TRBV12-4 and TRBJ2-7; 7 bases line up with TRBD1. The CDR3 has 14 amino acids. V trimming: 5 bases; J trimming: 0 bases; junction bases outside the gene matches: 4. The CDR3, as DNA: TGTGCCAGCAGTCTGGACAGGCGCTCCTACGAGCAGTACTTC. Protein sequence: CASSLDRRSYEQYF.